This T cell receptor beta chain originates from a study of T-cell memory formation after mild COVID-19. Study outcomes and limitations: Day 15 to 85 contractors were CD4/CD8 balanced; later expanders leaned CD4+. CD4+ contracting clones lay mainly in CM and EM, CD8+ ones in EMRA. Whether second-wave clones peaking at day 37 were SARS-CoV-2 specific went unconfirmed.

This clonotype was detected only a few times. Its specificity is unknown. The CDR3 extends over 14 amino acids. In germline, CDR1 is KGHSH, CDR2 LQKENI. V gave up 0 bases and J gave up 3 bases, with 7 bases separating them. 5'RACE with constant-segment primers yielded barcoded, UMI-tagged TCR alpha and TCR beta cDNA libraries. Each CDR3 protein gets one entry after TCRdb re-called the 5' RACE reads with MiXCR. The table shows roughly 250,000 distinct CDR3 sequences, with roughly 17% occurring only once. Sequences were obtained from PBMCs or a T cell subset sorted from them (not recorded which). This TCR derives from a man aged 18 to 35 who had mild COVID-19 (a few samples of this study predate the infection). Cell type and time point are not known. The V gene is TRBV18, the J gene TRBJ2-3; weak D call: TRBD2 (5 bases). Here the CDR3 reads CASSPPLVTDTQYF. DNA for the CDR3: TGTGCCAGCTCACCACCACTAGTGACAGATACGCAGTATTTT. Supplemented by reference TRBV18 and TRBJ2-3, the full variable domain reads NAGVMQNPRHLVRRRGQEARLRCSPMKGHSHVYWYRQLPEEGLKFMVYLQKENIIDESGMPKERFSAEFPKEGPSILRIQQVVRGDSAAYFCASSPPLVTDTQYFGPGTRLTVL.